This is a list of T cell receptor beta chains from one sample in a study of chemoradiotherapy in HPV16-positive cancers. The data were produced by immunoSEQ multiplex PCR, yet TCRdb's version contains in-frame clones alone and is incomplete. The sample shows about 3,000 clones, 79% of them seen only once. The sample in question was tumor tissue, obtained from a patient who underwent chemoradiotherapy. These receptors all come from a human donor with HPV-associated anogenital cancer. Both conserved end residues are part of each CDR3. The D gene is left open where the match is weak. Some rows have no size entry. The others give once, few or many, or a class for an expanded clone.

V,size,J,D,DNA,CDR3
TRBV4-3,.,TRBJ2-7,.,TGCGCCAGCAGCCAAGATTATCCAGGCGACTCCTACGAGCAGTACTTC,CASSQDYPGDSYEQYF
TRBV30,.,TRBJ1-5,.,TGTACCTGGAATGGGGGCCGCAATCAGCCCCAGCATTTT,CTWNGGRNQPQHF
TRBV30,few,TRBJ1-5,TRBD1,TGTGCCTGGAGTGCCGGGACAGGCTACAATCAGCCCCAGCATTTT,CAWSAGTGYNQPQHF
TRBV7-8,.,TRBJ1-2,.,TGTGCCAGCAGCTTAGCGCCGGCAGGCCCAACGGCCTTC,CASSLAPAGPTAF
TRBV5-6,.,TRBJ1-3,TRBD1,TGTGCCAGCAGCCCGTACAGGGGGCTCCTCTCTGGAAACACCATATATTTT,CASSPYRGLLSGNTIYF
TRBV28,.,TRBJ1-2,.,TGTGCCAGCACTCCGATGAAAGGACGGAACTATGGCTACACCTTC,CASTPMKGRNYGYTF
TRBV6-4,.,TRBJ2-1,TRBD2,TGTGCCAGCAGACGACTAGCGGGAGCCTACAATGAGCAGTTCTTC,CASRRLAGAYNEQFF
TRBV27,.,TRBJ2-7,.,TGTGCCAGCAGTTTAGGGCAGGGCCACGAGCAGTACTTC,CASSLGQGHEQYF
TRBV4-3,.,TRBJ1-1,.,TGCGCCAGCAGCCAAGATTCGGCAGGGAACACTGAAGCTTTCTTT,CASSQDSAGNTEAFF
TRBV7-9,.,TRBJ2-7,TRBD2,TGTGCCAGCAGGCCTTTAGCGGGGGTACTGTACGAGCAGTACTTC,CASRPLAGVLYEQYF
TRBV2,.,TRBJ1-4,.,TGTGCCAGCAGTGGGCAGGTGGGGGAAAAACTGTTTTTT,CASSGQVGEKLFF
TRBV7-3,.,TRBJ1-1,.,TGTGCCAGCAGCTCGGGAAGGGGTCTCGGCACTGAAGCTTTCTTT,CASSSGRGLGTEAFF
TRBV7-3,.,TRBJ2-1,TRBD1,TGTGCCAGCAGCCTCGGGACAGGGGACAATGAGCAGTTCTTC,CASSLGTGDNEQFF
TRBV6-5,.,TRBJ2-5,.,TGTGCCAGCAGTCAGACCGCCCCGGTAGGGACCCAGTACTTC,CASSQTAPVGTQYF
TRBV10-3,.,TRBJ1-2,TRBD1,TGTGCCATCAGTGAGTCACGGGACAGGAAGAAGATGAACTATGGCTACACCTTC,CAISESRDRKKMNYGYTF
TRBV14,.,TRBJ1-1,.,TGTGCCAGCAGCCTCGGACTAGCTGCGGAAGCTTTCTTT,CASSLGLAAEAFF
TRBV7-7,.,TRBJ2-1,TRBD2,TGTGCCAGCAGCTCCTCACCGGGACTAGCGGGAGTTCAGTTCTTC,CASSSSPGLAGVQFF
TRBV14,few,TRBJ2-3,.,TGTGCCAGCAGCCAAGTAGGCTGGTCCTCCACAGATACGCAGTATTTT,CASSQVGWSSTDTQYF